The table lists the clone carrying this T cell receptor (beta chain) with a few counts. Its specificity is unknown. The junction differs from germline at one of its ends, possibly a read error. The sample belongs to a study of tumor and adjacent non-tumor tissue in lung cancer. Study-level results: Top 100 clones took a larger repertoire share in normal lung.

A modified ARM-PCR protocol with three rounds of nested PCR amplified TCRbeta. MiXCR was run by TCRdb on the multiplex PCR reads, yielding one entry per CDR3 protein. The sample carries about 85,000 distinct CDR3 sequences, around 65% recorded once. No cell sorting was done before RNA was extracted from the tissue. Newly diagnosed lung cancer patients had thoracic surgery in China, August–late 2014, without prior chemotherapy. CDR1 and CDR2 from the germline V gene are MDHEN and SYDVKM. The CDR3 is made up of 14 amino acids. The chain is built from TRBV28 and TRBJ2-1; 7 bases agree with TRBD1. This TCR came from a man between 65 and 85 years old with non-small cell lung cancer. Sequencing was performed on lung tumor tissue. CDR3 loop: CASTLGDRDNEQFF. The CDR3 region has the DNA TGTGCCAGCACTTTAGGGGACAGAGACAATGAGCAGTTCTTC.